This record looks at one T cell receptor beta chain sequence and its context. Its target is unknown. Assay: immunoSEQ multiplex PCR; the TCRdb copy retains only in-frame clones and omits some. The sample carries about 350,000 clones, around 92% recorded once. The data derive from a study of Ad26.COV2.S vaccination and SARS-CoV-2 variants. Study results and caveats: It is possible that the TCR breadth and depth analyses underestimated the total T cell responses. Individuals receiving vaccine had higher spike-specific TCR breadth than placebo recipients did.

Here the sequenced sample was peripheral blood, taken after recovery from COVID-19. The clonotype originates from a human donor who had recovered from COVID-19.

As DNA, the CDR3 is TGTGCCAGCAGTTACTTCGGGACAGGGGACACTGAAGCTTTCTTT. This codes for CASSYFGTGDTEAFF. The V gene is TRBV6-5, the J gene TRBJ1-1; 10 bases fit TRBD1. This CDR3 spans 15 amino acids. CDR1 is MNHEY, CDR2 SVGAGI, per germline. Unmatched junction bases numbered 2, after V lost 1 base and J lost 3 bases.